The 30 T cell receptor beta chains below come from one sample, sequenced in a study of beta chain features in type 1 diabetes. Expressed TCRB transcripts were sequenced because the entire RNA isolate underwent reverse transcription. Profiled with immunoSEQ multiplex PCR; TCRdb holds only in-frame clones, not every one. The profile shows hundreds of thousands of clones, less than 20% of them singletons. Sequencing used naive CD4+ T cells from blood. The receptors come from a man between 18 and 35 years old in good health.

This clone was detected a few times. The CDR3 sequence: CSATEPLHF. For the CDR3, the DNA is TGCAGTGCTACTGAACCCCTCCACTTT. The genes are TRBV20-1 and TRBJ1-6, with no clear D. Trimming cost V 4 bases and J 12 bases, with 4 bases left between them. CDR1 is DFQATT and CDR2 is SNEGSKA in the germline V gene (reference sequence). This CDR3 has 9 residues.

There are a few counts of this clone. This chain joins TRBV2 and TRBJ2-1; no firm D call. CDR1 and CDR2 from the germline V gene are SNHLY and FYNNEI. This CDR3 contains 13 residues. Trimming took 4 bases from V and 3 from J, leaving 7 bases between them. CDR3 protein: CASSGPYYNEQFF. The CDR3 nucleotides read TGTGCCAGCAGTGGGCCCTACTACAATGAGCAGTTCTTC.

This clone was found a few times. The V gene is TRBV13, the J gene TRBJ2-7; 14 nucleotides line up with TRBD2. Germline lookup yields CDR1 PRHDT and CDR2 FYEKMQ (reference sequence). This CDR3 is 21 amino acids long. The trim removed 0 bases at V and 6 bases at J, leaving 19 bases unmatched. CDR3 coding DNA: TGTGCCAGCAGCTTAGGCCTAAGTCTCGGACTAGCGGGGGGCCCCACCACCGAGCAGTACTTC. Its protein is CASSLGLSLGLAGGPTTEQYF.

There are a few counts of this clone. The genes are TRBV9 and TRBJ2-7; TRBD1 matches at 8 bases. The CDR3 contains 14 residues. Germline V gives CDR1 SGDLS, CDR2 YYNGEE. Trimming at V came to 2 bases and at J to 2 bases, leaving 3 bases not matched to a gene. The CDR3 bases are TGTGCCAGCAGCGTGGACAGGGACACCTACGAGCAGTACTTC. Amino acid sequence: CASSVDRDTYEQYF.

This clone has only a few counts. The DNA of the CDR3 is TGTGCCAGCAGCTGGTCTAGCGGGGGGGCGTCAGCCAAAAACATTCAGTACTTC. It specifies CASSWSSGGASAKNIQYF. The chain joins TRBV5-4 to TRBJ2-4, with 12 bases aligning to TRBD2. Germline V gene data show CDR1 as SGHNT and CDR2 as YYREEE (reference sequence). The CDR3 consists of 18 residues. V trimming: 3 bases; J trimming: 0 bases; junction bases outside the gene matches: 7.

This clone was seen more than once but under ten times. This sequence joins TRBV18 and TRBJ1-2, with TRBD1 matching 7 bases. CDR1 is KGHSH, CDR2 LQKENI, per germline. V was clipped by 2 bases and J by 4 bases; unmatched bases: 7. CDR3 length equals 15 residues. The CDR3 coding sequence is TGTGCCAGCTCACCATCGACAGGGAAACTCTATGGCTACACCTTC. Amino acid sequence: CASSPSTGKLYGYTF.

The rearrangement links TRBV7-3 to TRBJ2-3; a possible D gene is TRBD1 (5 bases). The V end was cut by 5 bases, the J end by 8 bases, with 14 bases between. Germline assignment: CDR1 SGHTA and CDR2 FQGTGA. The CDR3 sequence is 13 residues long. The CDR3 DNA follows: TGTGCCAGCAGCGCCTCGCCGGACACTACGCAGTATTTT. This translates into CASSASPDTTQYF.

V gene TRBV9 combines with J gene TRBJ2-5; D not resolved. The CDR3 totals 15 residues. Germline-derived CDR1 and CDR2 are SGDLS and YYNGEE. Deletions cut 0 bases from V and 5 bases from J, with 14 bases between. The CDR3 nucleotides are TGTGCCAGCAGCGTAGAGGCCACTTCCCGGGAGACCCAGTACTTC. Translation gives CASSVEATSRETQYF.

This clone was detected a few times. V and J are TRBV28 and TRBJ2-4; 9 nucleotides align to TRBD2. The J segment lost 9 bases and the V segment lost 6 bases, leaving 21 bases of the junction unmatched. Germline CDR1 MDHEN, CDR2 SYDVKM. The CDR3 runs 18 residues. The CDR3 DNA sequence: TGTGCCAGCAGACCGACCGGGACTAGCAACGGAAAAAGTATCATTCAGTACTTC. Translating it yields CASRPTGTSNGKSIIQYF.

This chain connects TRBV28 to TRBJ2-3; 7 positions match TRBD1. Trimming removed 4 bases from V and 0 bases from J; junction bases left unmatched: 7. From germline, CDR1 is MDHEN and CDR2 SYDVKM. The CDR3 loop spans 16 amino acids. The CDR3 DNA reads TGTGCCAGCAGTTCCTTCTGGGGACAGAGCACAGATACGCAGTATTTT. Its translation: CASSSFWGQSTDTQYF. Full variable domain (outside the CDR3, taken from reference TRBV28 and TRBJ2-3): DVKVTQSSRYLVKRTGEKVFLECVQDMDHENMFWYRQDPGLGLRLIYFSYDVKMKEKGDIPEGYSVSREKKERFSLILESASTNQTSMYLCASSSFWGQSTDTQYFGPGTRLTVL.

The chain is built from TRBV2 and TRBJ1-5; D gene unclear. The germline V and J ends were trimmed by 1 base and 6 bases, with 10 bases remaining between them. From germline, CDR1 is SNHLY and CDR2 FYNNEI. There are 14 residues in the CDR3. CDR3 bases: TGTGCCAGCAGTGAAGTTTGGGAACGTCAGCCCCAGCATTTT. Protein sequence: CASSEVWERQPQHF.

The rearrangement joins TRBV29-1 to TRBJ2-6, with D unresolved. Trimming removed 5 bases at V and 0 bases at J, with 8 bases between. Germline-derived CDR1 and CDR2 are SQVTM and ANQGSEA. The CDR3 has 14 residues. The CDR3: CSVPQNSGANVLTF. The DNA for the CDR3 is TGCAGCGTTCCACAGAACTCTGGGGCCAACGTCCTGACTTTC.

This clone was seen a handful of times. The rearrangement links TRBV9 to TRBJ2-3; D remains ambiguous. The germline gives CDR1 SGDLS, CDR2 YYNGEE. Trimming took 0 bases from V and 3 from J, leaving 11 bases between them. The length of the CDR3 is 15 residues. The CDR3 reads CASSVGALGTDTQYF. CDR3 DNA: TGTGCCAGCAGCGTAGGGGCGTTAGGTACAGATACGCAGTATTTT.

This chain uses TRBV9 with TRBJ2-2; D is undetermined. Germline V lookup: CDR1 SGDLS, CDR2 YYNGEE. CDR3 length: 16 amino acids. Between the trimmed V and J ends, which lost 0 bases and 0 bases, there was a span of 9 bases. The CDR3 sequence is CASSVATWSNTGELFF. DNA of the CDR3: TGTGCCAGCAGCGTAGCTACTTGGTCGAACACCGGGGAGCTGTTTTTT.

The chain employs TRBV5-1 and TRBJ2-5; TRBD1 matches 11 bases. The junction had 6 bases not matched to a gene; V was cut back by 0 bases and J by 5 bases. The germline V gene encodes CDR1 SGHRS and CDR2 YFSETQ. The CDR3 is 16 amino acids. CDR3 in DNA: TGCGCCAGCAGCTTGGTCGGACAGGGGGCAGGGGAGACCCAGTACTTC. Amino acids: CASSLVGQGAGETQYF.

The CDR3 spells CASSGAGTGDNNEQFF. The CDR3 DNA is TGTGCCAGCAGCGGCGCAGGGACAGGGGATAATAATGAGCAGTTCTTC. This sequence joins TRBV5-4 and TRBJ2-1, with TRBD1 matching 10 bases. This CDR3 contains 16 residues. With 4 bases clipped from V and 7 bases from J, the junction kept 11 bases outside the gene matches. Germline V gene lookup returns CDR1 SGHNT and CDR2 YYREEE (reference sequence).

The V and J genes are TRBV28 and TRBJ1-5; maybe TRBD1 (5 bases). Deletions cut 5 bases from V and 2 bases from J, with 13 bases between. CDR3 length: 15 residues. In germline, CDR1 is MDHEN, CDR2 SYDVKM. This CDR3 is CASSLTRVGNQPQHF. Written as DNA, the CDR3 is TGTGCCAGCAGTCTCACCAGGGTGGGCAATCAGCCCCAGCATTTT.

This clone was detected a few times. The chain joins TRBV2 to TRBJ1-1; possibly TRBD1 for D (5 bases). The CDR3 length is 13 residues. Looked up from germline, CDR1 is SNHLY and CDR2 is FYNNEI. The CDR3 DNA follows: TGTGCAAGCGGATTGGGGCCGGGGACTGAAGCTTTCTTT. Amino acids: CASGLGPGTEAFF.

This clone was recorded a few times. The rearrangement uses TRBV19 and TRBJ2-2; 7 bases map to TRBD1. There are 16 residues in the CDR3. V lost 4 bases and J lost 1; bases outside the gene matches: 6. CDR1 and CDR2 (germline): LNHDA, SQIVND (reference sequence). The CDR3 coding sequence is TGTGCCAGTAGTACTCCCGGGACAGAGAACACCGGGGAGCTGTTTTTT. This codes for CASSTPGTENTGELFF.

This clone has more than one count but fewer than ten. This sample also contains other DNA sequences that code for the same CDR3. The CDR3 DNA is TGCAGTGCAAGGTCTAATGAAAAACTGTTTTTT. Translated: CSARSNEKLFF. This rearrangement joins TRBV20-1 to TRBJ1-4; no clear D. The V gene lost 6 bases and the J gene lost 3 bases, with 5 bases spanning the gap. This CDR3 comprises 11 residues. Germline lookup yields CDR1 DFQATT and CDR2 SNEGSKA (reference sequence).

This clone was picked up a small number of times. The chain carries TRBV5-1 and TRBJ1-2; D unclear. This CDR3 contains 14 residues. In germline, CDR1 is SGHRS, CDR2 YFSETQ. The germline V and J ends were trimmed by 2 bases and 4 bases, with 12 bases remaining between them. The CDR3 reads CASSLGYSGYGYTF. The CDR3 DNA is TGCGCCAGCAGCTTAGGGTATAGTGGCTATGGCTACACCTTC.

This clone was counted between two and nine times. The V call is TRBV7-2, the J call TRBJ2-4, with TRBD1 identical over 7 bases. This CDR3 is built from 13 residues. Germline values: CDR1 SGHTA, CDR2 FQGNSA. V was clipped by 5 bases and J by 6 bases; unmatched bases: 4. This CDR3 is CASSKRTGNIQYF. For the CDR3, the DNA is TGTGCCAGCAGCAAGAGGACAGGAAACATTCAGTACTTC.

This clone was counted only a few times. The DNA for the CDR3 is TGTGCCAGCTCACCTCAGCCCTACACATCGAACACCGGGGAGCTGTTTTTT. It specifies CASSPQPYTSNTGELFF. The chain combines TRBV18 with TRBJ2-2; D is undetermined. The V gene's germline CDR1 is KGHSH and CDR2 LQKENI. Trimming pared 3 bases from V and 0 bases from J, leaving 14 bases between. This CDR3 spans 17 amino acids. The full variable domain, completed using reference TRBV18 and TRBJ2-2, is NAGVMQNPRHLVRRRGQEARLRCSPMKGHSHVYWYRQLPEEGLKFMVYLQKENIIDESGMPKERFSAEFPKEGPSILRIQQVVRGDSAAYFCASSPQPYTSNTGELFFGEGSRLTVL.

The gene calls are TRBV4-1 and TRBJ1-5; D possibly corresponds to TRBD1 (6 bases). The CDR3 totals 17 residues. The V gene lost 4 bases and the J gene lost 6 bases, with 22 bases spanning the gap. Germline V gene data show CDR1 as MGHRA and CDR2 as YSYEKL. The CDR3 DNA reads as TGCGCCAGCAGCCCCCACCCGCCAGGGGTGGCGAGTCAGCCCCAGCATTTT. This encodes CASSPHPPGVASQPQHF.

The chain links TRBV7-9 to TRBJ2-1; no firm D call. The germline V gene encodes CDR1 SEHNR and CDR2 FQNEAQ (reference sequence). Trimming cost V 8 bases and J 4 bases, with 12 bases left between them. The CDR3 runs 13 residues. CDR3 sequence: CASLQTAYNEQFF. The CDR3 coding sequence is TGTGCCAGCTTACAGACTGCTTACAATGAGCAGTTCTTC.

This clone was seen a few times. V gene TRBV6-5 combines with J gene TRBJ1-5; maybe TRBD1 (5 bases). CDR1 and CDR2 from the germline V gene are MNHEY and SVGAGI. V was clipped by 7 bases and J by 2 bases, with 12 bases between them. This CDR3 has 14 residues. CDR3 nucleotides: TGTGCCAGCATCCAAGCGGGGGGCAATCAGCCCCAGCATTTT. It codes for CASIQAGGNQPQHF.

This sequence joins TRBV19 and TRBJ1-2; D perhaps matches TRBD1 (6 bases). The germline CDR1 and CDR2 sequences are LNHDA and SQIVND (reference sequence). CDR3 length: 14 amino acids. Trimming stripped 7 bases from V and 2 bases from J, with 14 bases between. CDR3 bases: TGTGCCAGTAAGGGGGTAGGTGGGAACTATGGCTACACCTTC. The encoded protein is CASKGVGGNYGYTF. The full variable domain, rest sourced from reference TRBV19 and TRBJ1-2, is DGGITQSPKYLFRKEGQNVTLSCEQNLNHDAMYWYRQDPGQGLRLIYYSQIVNDFQKGDIAEGYSVSREKKESFPLTVTSAQKNPTAFYLCASKGVGGNYGYTFGSGTRLTVV.

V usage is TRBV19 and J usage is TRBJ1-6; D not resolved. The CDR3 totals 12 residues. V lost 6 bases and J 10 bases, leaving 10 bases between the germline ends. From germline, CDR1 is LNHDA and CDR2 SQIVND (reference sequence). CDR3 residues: CASSDLRSPLHF. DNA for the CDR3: TGTGCCAGTAGCGACTTGAGGTCACCCCTCCACTTT.

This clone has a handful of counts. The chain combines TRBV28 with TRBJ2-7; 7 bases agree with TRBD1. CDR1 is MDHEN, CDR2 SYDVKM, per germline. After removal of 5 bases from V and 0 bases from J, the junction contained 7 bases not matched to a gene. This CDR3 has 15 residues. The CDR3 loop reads CASSTSGGHSYEQYF. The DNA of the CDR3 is TGTGCCAGCAGTACATCAGGGGGTCACTCCTACGAGCAGTACTTC.

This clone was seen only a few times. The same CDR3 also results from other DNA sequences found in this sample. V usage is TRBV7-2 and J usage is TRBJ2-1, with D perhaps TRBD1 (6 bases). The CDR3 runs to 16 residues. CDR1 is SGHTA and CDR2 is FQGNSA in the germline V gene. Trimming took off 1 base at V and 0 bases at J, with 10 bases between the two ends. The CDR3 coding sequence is TGTGCCAGCAGCTTAGGTGGGACAAACTCCTACAATGAGCAGTTCTTC. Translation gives CASSLGGTNSYNEQFF.